Sequencing of this T cell receptor beta chain was carried out in a study of identical twins. The study, taken as a whole, reports: Out-of-frame alpha sequences shared by twins were enriched for low generation probability.

Trimming shortened V by 0 bases and J by 2 bases, and 11 bases separated the two germline ends. Looked up from germline, CDR1 is MRHNA and CDR2 is SNTAGT. The CDR3 extends over 15 amino acids. MiXCR, applied by TCRdb to the 5' RACE reads, yields one record per CDR3 protein. The sample yields 120,000 to 150,000 distinct CDR3 sequences, under 4.5% seen once. This clonotype was seen ten or more times. What it binds is unknown. This sequence joins TRBV6-4 and TRBJ2-7; weak D call: TRBD2 (5 bases). The TCR originated in a man aged 18 to 29 in good health. The specimen was memory T cells sorted from blood. The CDR3 nucleotides read TGTGCCAGCAGTGACTCTTCCCGACTAACCTACGAGCAGTACGTC. Protein sequence: CASSDSSRLTYEQYV.